Presented here are 10 T cell receptor beta chains from one specimen sequenced in a study of early T cells in non-severe SARS-CoV-2 infection. TCRdb called the 5' RACE reads again in MiXCR, with one record for every CDR3 protein. The top ten clones hold about 7% of a sample with nearly 50,000 distinct CDR3 sequences, 6.2% of them seen once. The sequencing here drew on whole blood, taken at baseline. The receptors stem from an adult who was a healthcare worker with PCR-confirmed SARS-CoV-2 infection or an uninfected control (not recorded which).

This clonotype was counted only a few times. The chain combines TRBV20-1 with TRBJ2-3; perhaps TRBD2 as D (5 bases). Germline V gene sequence: CDR1 DFQATT, CDR2 SNEGSKA (reference sequence). This CDR3 is 13 amino acids long. The V gene lost 4 bases and the J gene lost 4 bases, with 12 bases spanning the gap. CDR3 coding DNA: TGCAGTGCTACGATGAGCGGCGCAGATACGCAGTATTTT. It encodes CSATMSGADTQYF.

This chain uses TRBV19 with TRBJ2-3, with TRBD1 matching over 12 bases. The CDR3 consists of 13 residues. V lost 10 bases, J lost 3 bases, and 2 bases stayed unmatched. The germline CDR1 and CDR2 sequences are LNHDA and SQIVND (reference sequence). The DNA of the CDR3 is TGTGCCACGGGACAGGGGGCAACAGATACGCAGTATTTT. Its translation is CATGQGATDTQYF.

The J gene is TRBJ2-3, the V gene TRBV6-2 or TRBV6-3; D unclear. The length of the CDR3 is 11 residues. Germline CDR1 reads MNHEY; CDR2 reads SVGEGT. The V gene lost 6 bases and the J gene lost 12 bases, with 13 bases spanning the gap. CDR3 nucleotide sequence: TGTGCCAGCAGAAAGGCCTTTCCCCAGTATTTT. Translating it yields CASRKAFPQYF.

The sample holds one count of this clonotype. This may arise from a read error, as a much more abundant clone is one base away. V gene TRBV28 combines with J gene TRBJ1-6, with a possible D match to TRBD1 (5 bases). Germline CDR1 and CDR2: MDHEN and SYDVKM. The CDR3 has 16 residues. Here the CDR3 DNA reads TGTGCCAGCAACCCCCCTGGGCGACAGCTTAATTCATCCCTCCACTTT. Protein sequence: CASNPPGRQLNSSLHF.

V gene TRBV5-8 combines with J gene TRBJ2-1; D remains unclear. Germline CDR1 is SGHTS and CDR2 is YDEGEE. Trimming took 0 bases from V and 6 from J, leaving 13 bases between them. This CDR3 spans 15 amino acids. CDR3 loop: CASSLEGKHSNEQFF. The CDR3 DNA sequence: TGTGCCAGCAGCTTGGAGGGAAAGCATTCCAATGAGCAGTTCTTC.

This clonotype showed up many times. V gene TRBV20-1 combines with J gene TRBJ2-3; TRBD2 might be the D (6 bases). V was cut by 4 bases and J by 3 bases, with 11 bases left in between. CDR1 DFQATT and CDR2 SNEGSKA come from the germline V gene (reference sequence). This CDR3 is built from 13 residues. The CDR3 nucleotides are TGCAGTGCTACGGACGGGAGAACAGATACGCAGTATTTT. It is translated as CSATDGRTDTQYF.

This chain connects TRBV7-2 to TRBJ2-1, with 7 bases fitting TRBD2. Losses at the gene ends were 3 bases for V and 8 bases for J; bases not matched to a gene: 1. The CDR3 is made up of 12 amino acids. Germline assignment: CDR1 SGHTA and CDR2 FQGNSA. CDR3 in amino acids: CASSLTSHEQFF. CDR3 DNA sequence: TGTGCCAGCAGCTTGACTAGCCATGAGCAGTTCTTC.

The chain links TRBV29-1 to TRBJ2-5; D call uncertain. CDR1 is SQVTM, CDR2 ANQGSEA, per germline. V was clipped by 5 bases and J by 4 bases, with 11 bases between them. The CDR3 runs to 12 residues. The CDR3 loop is CSVIAEGETQYF. Written as DNA, the CDR3 is TGCAGCGTTATTGCGGAAGGAGAGACCCAGTACTTC.

J is TRBJ2-7 and V is TRBV18, with TRBD2 matching over 11 bases. There are 15 residues in the CDR3. V shed 4 bases and J 2 bases; nucleotides not matched to a gene: 4. Germline V lookup: CDR1 KGHSH, CDR2 LQKENI. The CDR3 here is CASSLGTSGTYEQYF. CDR3 sequence (DNA): TGTGCCAGCTCACTGGGGACTAGCGGAACCTACGAGCAGTACTTC.

J is TRBJ1-6 and V is TRBV7-2; 7 bases are shared with TRBD1. There are 15 residues in the CDR3. The ends lost 4 bases at V and 7 bases at J; junction bases unmatched: 7. Germline CDR1 and CDR2: SGHTA and FQGNSA. CDR3 coding DNA: TGTGCCAGCAGCTCGGACAGGATTCTGAATTCACCCCTCCACTTT. Translating it yields CASSSDRILNSPLHF.